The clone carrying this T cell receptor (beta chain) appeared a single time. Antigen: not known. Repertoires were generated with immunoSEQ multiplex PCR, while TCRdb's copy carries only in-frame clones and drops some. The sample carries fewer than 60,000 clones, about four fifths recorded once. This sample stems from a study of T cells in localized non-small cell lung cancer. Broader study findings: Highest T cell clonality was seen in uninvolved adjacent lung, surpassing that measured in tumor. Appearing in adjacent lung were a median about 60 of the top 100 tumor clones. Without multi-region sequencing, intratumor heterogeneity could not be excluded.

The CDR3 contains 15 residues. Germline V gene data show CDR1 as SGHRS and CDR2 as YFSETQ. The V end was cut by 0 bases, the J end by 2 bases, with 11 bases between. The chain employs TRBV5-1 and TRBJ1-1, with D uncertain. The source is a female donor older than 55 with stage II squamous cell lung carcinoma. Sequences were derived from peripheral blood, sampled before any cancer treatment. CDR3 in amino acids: CASSLGHRDNTEAFF. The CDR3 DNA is TGCGCCAGCAGCTTGGGACACCGAGATAACACTGAAGCTTTCTTT. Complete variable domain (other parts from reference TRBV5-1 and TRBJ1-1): KAGVTQTPRYLIKTRGQQVTLSCSPISGHRSVSWYQQTPGQGLQFLFEYFSETQRNKGNFPGRFSGRQFSNSRSEMNVSTLELGDSALYLCASSLGHRDNTEAFFGQGTRLTVV.